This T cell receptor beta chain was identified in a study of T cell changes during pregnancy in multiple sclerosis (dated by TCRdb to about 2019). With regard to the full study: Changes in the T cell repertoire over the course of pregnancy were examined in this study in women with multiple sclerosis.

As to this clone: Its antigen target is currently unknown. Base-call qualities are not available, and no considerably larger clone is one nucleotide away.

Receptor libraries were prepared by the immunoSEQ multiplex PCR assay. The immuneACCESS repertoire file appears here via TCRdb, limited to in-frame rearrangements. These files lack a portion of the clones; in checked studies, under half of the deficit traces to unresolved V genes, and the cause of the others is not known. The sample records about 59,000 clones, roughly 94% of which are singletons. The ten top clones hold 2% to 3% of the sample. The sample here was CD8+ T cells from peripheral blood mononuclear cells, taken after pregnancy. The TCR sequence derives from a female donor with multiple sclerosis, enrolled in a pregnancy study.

The CDR3: CASSLAGQGLAKNIQYF. The DNA sequence reads TGTGCCAGCAGCTTGGCCGGACAGGGACTAGCCAAAAACATTCAGTACTTC. In this chain, TRBV5-4 is recombined with TRBJ2-4, with 8 central nucleotides matching TRBD1. V has 0 bases trimmed and J has 0 bases trimmed; junction bases matching no gene number 5. The germline V gene (reference sequence) provides CDR1 SGHNT and CDR2 YYREEE. The CDR3 measures 17 amino acids from cysteine to phenylalanine. Only the CDR3 region is kept as DNA, spanning 51 bases read in frame from base 1.